This is a list of T cell receptor beta chains from one sample in a study of T cell changes during pregnancy in multiple sclerosis. Clones were read by immunoSEQ multiplex PCR, and TCRdb kept only the in-frame ones, dropping some. The sample contains tens of thousands of clones, approximately 92% of which appear only once. The specimen comprised CD8+ T cells from peripheral blood mononuclear cells, sampled in the third trimester of pregnancy. The receptors derive from a female donor in good health, enrolled as a control in a pregnancy study. Both conserved end residues are part of each CDR3. Each record gives: J gene, V gene, CDR3 protein.

j_call: TRBJ2-1
v_call: TRBV14
cdr3_aa: CASSLRDRSYNEQFF

j_call: TRBJ2-5
v_call: TRBV29-1
cdr3_aa: CSVGVPRVSLAGGFGKETQYF

j_call: TRBJ2-2
v_call: TRBV28
cdr3_aa: CASLPTGTTGELFF

j_call: TRBJ1-5
v_call: TRBV6-6
cdr3_aa: CASGGQGPHQPQHF

j_call: TRBJ2-5
v_call: TRBV7-2
cdr3_aa: CASSLSGTGSPRETQYF

j_call: TRBJ2-1
v_call: TRBV25-1
cdr3_aa: CATSLAGEVNEQFF

j_call: TRBJ1-2
v_call: TRBV4-1
cdr3_aa: CASSHPNSEGDYGYTF

j_call: TRBJ1-5
v_call: TRBV7-9
cdr3_aa: CASSEYGTGDSQPQHF

j_call: TRBJ2-7
v_call: TRBV5-1
cdr3_aa: CASSLDPGESYEQYF

j_call: TRBJ2-7
v_call: TRBV30
cdr3_aa: CAWAYREGEQYF

j_call: TRBJ2-2
v_call: TRBV4-3
cdr3_aa: CASSQGYTGLPGELFF

j_call: TRBJ2-7
v_call: TRBV11-2
cdr3_aa: CASSLSRGGYYEQYF

j_call: TRBJ2-2
v_call: TRBV25-1
cdr3_aa: CASSEYGLPTGELFF

j_call: TRBJ1-5
v_call: TRBV15
cdr3_aa: CATRMTGNNQPQHF

j_call: TRBJ1-3
v_call: TRBV6-1
cdr3_aa: CASSDRTGTGWIGNTIYF

j_call: TRBJ1-5
v_call: TRBV4-3
cdr3_aa: CASSQDLRTVNQPQHF

j_call: TRBJ1-2
v_call: TRBV29-1
cdr3_aa: CSVESVRGLDGYTF

j_call: TRBJ2-5
v_call: TRBV11-3
cdr3_aa: CASSLELGQKETQYF

j_call: TRBJ1-5
v_call: TRBV19
cdr3_aa: CASSIGRQGNQPQHF